A selection of T cell receptor beta chains follows, all from one sample in a study of T cell clusters in autoimmune cytopenias. TCRdb processed the multiplex PCR reads again and assigns one entry to each CDR3 protein, with no DNA. The sample totals about 8,100 distinct CDR3 sequences. Sequenced input: peripheral blood. The receptors derive from a human donor with an autoimmune cytopenia or autoimmune hepatitis (not recorded which). CDR3s include the opening cysteine and the closing phenylalanine or tryptophan. The order of the fields is V gene, J gene, clone size, CDR3 protein. Size tells how often a clone was seen (once, few, many) or the class of an expanded clone, and some rows leave it out.

TRBV2,TRBJ1-2,-,CASQRGTNYGYTF
TRBV19,TRBJ1-1,-,CASSTLLGPMNTEAFF
TRBV7-9,TRBJ2-7,-,CASTGGGGTTYEQYF
TRBV6-1,TRBJ1-3,medium-sized,CASSRDISSGNTIYF
TRBV18,TRBJ1-1,-,CASSPWLVRGMNTEAFF
TRBV12-3/TRBV12-4,TRBJ2-1,-,CASSPAQYNNEQFF
TRBV5-5,TRBJ2-7,-,CASNLPDREETQYF
TRBV20-1,TRBJ2-6,-,CSAVTGQGASGANVLTF
TRBV24-1,TRBJ2-1,-,CATSPGDAYNEQFF
TRBV6-6,TRBJ2-6,medium-sized,CASSGGTPSGANVLTF
TRBV5-1,TRBJ2-2,-,CASIETLNRGGELFF